Below, 29 T cell receptor beta chains from the same sample are listed, as sequenced in a study of cytomegalovirus exposure and HLA in healthy donors. Amplification used 60 Vbeta primers and 13 Jbeta primers. Assay: immunoSEQ multiplex PCR; the TCRdb copy retains only in-frame clones and omits some. Here the sample spans under 100,000 clones, roughly 60% being singletons. Material for sequencing was PBMCs. Every receptor here comes from a woman aged 30 to 39 in good health and CMV-seropositive.

V gene TRBV18 combines with J gene TRBJ2-7; D is undetermined. The germline CDR1 and CDR2 sequences are KGHSH and LQKENI. V was cut by 3 bases and J by 7 bases, with 19 bases left in between. This CDR3 has 15 amino acids. The CDR3 loop is CASSPQGGNLREQYF. DNA of the CDR3: TGTGCCAGCTCACCTCAAGGCGGAAATTTGAGGGAGCAGTACTTC.

This clone was detected a few times. The J gene is TRBJ1-1, the V gene TRBV14; D perhaps matches TRBD1 (6 bases). Germline V gene data show CDR1 as SGHDN and CDR2 as FVKESK. V gave up 3 bases and J gave up 0 bases, with 8 bases separating them. The CDR3 sequence is 14 residues long. CDR3 in DNA: TGTGCCAGCAGCCAGGACAGCTTGAACACTGAAGCTTTCTTT. Translation gives CASSQDSLNTEAFF.

This chain uses TRBV9 with TRBJ2-3; 7 bases map to TRBD1. The CDR3 spans 14 residues. V dropped 0 bases and J dropped 3; count of bases not matched to a gene: 1. Germline-derived CDR1 and CDR2 are SGDLS and YYNGEE. The CDR3 loop reads CASSVGTGTDTQYF. The CDR3 region has the DNA TGTGCCAGCAGCGTAGGGACAGGAACAGATACGCAGTATTTT.

The CDR3: CASSLEGSNTEAFF. DNA for the CDR3: TGCGCCAGCAGCTTGGAGGGGTCGAACACTGAAGCTTTCTTT. The chain uses TRBV5-1 and TRBJ1-1; D possibly corresponds to TRBD1 (5 bases). Trimming shortened V by 0 bases and J by 1 base, and 7 bases separated the two germline ends. The CDR3 has 14 residues. CDR1 and CDR2 (germline): SGHRS, YFSETQ.

The J gene is TRBJ1-1, the V gene TRBV7-2; no clear D gene. The ends were cut back, 5 bases at V and 0 bases at J, with 10 bases in the middle. The length of the CDR3 is 14 residues. Germline lookup yields CDR1 SGHTA and CDR2 FQGNSA. CDR3 nucleotides: TGTGCCAGCAGCCGAGGGCAGATGAACACTGAAGCTTTCTTT. It specifies CASSRGQMNTEAFF.

This sequence joins TRBV6-1 and TRBJ1-2; 11 positions match TRBD1. V lost 6 bases to trimming and J lost 4 bases; unmatched junction nucleotides: 7. Germline CDR1 is MNHNS and CDR2 is SASEGT. There are 15 residues in the CDR3. CDR3 sequence (DNA): TGTGCCAGCAGCCCTAGGGGACAGGGGGTCTATGGCTACACCTTC. Translating it yields CASSPRGQGVYGYTF.

This clone has a handful of counts. This chain uses TRBV5-1 with TRBJ2-3, with 11 positions matching TRBD2. The CDR3 has 14 residues. Germline V gene data show CDR1 as SGHRS and CDR2 as YFSETQ. V lost 7 bases to trimming and J lost 2 bases; unmatched junction nucleotides: 3. The CDR3 is CASHSGGATDTQYF. The CDR3 DNA reads TGCGCCAGCCATAGCGGGGGGGCCACAGATACGCAGTATTTT. The full variable domain, completed using reference TRBV5-1 and TRBJ2-3, is KAGVTQTPRYLIKTRGQQVTLSCSPISGHRSVSWYQQTPGQGLQFLFEYFSETQRNKGNFPGRFSGRQFSNSRSEMNVSTLELGDSALYLCASHSGGATDTQYFGPGTRLTVL.

The V and J genes are TRBV21-1 and TRBJ1-5. TRBV21-1 is annotated as a pseudogene. CDR3 length: 15 amino acids. CDR3 residues: CASSKTKGLDQPQHF. The CDR3 DNA sequence: TGTGCCAGCAGCAAAACAAAAGGACTTGATCAGCCCCAGCATTTT.

The chain joins TRBV7-6 to TRBJ2-5, with a tentative D call TRBD1 (6 bases). Germline values: CDR1 SGHVS, CDR2 FNYEAQ. V lost 3 bases and J 5 bases, leaving 13 bases between the germline ends. CDR3 size: 14 residues. CDR3 nucleotide sequence: TGTGCCAGCAGCTTTACTACAGGGCGCGAGACCCAGTACTTC. Protein: CASSFTTGRETQYF.

The chain employs TRBV7-9 and TRBJ2-7, with D tentatively TRBD1 (5 bases). Germline V lookup: CDR1 SEHNR, CDR2 FQNEAQ (reference sequence). V was cut by 6 bases and J by 6 bases, with 15 bases left in between. The CDR3 contains 13 residues. CDR3 in amino acids: CASSFQGTGEQYF. The CDR3 region has the DNA TGTGCCAGCAGTTTTCAGGGCACCGGCGAGCAGTACTTC.

The CDR3, as DNA: TGTGCCATCCTAGGAACAGGGGGCAGCGGAAACACCATATATTTT. This sequence encodes CAILGTGGSGNTIYF. The rearrangement links TRBV6-6 to TRBJ1-3; 9 bases are shared with TRBD1. CDR1 is MNHNY and CDR2 is SVGAGI in the germline V gene (reference sequence). CDR3 length: 15 amino acids. V lost 10 bases and J lost 4; bases outside the gene matches: 11.

The V and J genes are TRBV6-6 and TRBJ2-1, with 10 bases identical to TRBD2. V was clipped by 8 bases and J by 9 bases; unmatched bases: 7. The germline CDR1 and CDR2 sequences are MNHNY and SVGAGI (reference sequence). The CDR3 spans 13 residues. CDR3 sequence (DNA): TGTGCCAGCGAGCGGGGGGGCTGGGGTGAGCAGTTCTTC. It is translated as CASERGGWGEQFF.

This chain joins TRBV28 and TRBJ2-7; tentatively, D is TRBD2 (7 bases). The CDR3 is 15 amino acids. Per germline, CDR1 MDHEN and CDR2 SYDVKM. Trimming cost V 3 bases and J 0 bases, with 12 bases left between them. DNA of the CDR3: TGTGCCAGCAGTTTGCTTGGGGGGGCCTCCTACGAGCAGTACTTC. Translation gives CASSLLGGASYEQYF.

V usage is TRBV30 and J usage is TRBJ1-2; the D gene is possibly TRBD1 (5 bases). The CDR3 is made up of 15 amino acids. Between the trimmed V and J ends, which lost 3 bases and 4 bases, there was a span of 18 bases. The germline V gene has CDR1 GTSNPN and CDR2 SVGIG (reference sequence). The CDR3 protein is CAWRGTPDRIYGYTF. CDR3 coding DNA: TGTGCCTGGAGGGGTACCCCTGACAGAATCTATGGCTACACCTTC.

The gene calls are TRBV2 and TRBJ1-2; D unclear. The germline CDR1 and CDR2 sequences are SNHLY and FYNNEI. V lost 4 bases to trimming and J lost 1 base, with 10 bases between them. This CDR3 has 14 residues. The DNA of the CDR3 is TGTGCCAGCAGTGGAGCAGCTTATAACTATGGCTACACCTTC. It specifies CASSGAAYNYGYTF.

J is TRBJ1-2 and V is TRBV4-3; TRBD1 is a possible D gene (5 bases). The CDR3 covers 13 residues. Looked up from germline, CDR1 is LGHNA and CDR2 is YSLEER. V was clipped by 0 bases and J by 11 bases, with 13 bases between them. The CDR3 region has the DNA TGCGCCAGCAGCCAAGATAGCGGGGGGTCATACACCTTC. Translation: CASSQDSGGSYTF.

The gene calls are TRBV4-3 and TRBJ1-2; no firm D call. CDR1 is LGHNA and CDR2 is YSLEER in the germline V gene. The V end was cut by 0 bases, the J end by 3 bases, with 11 bases between. CDR3 length equals 15 residues. CDR3 in amino acids: CASSQDSGHDYGYTF. Written as DNA, the CDR3 is TGCGCCAGCAGCCAAGATTCAGGTCATGACTATGGCTACACCTTC.

The chain employs TRBV11-3 and TRBJ2-2; TRBD1 agrees at 9 bases. This CDR3 comprises 15 residues. Unmatched junction bases numbered 8, after V lost 4 bases and J lost 8 bases. Germline loops: CDR1 SGHNT, CDR2 YENEEA. The CDR3 loop reads CASSYRDRVLGELFF. CDR3 coding DNA: TGTGCCAGCAGCTACCGGGACAGGGTTTTAGGGGAGCTGTTTTTT.

The gene calls are TRBV4-2 and TRBJ1-6; 11 bases are a match to TRBD1. V was clipped by 0 bases and J by 10 bases; unmatched bases: 5. There are 16 residues in the CDR3. Germline V gives CDR1 LGHNA, CDR2 YNFKEQ. CDR3: CASSQDKGQGGSPLHF. CDR3 bases: TGTGCCAGCAGCCAAGATAAGGGACAGGGGGGATCACCCCTCCACTTT.

The V gene is TRBV6-1, the J gene TRBJ1-2; perhaps TRBD1 as D (5 bases). Trimming removed 3 bases at V and 4 bases at J, with 18 bases between. The V gene's germline CDR1 is MNHNS and CDR2 SASEGT. This CDR3 comprises 16 residues. The CDR3 loop is CASSEDPTTAFYGYTF. Here the CDR3 DNA reads TGTGCCAGCAGTGAGGACCCCACGACAGCCTTCTATGGCTACACCTTC.

This clone came up a few times. This chain connects TRBV5-1 to TRBJ1-1; no clear D gene. The CDR3 covers 16 residues. Germline loops: CDR1 SGHRS, CDR2 YFSETQ. The germline V and J ends were trimmed by 0 bases and 0 bases, with 12 bases remaining between them. CDR3 residues: CASSLGPGEMNTEAFF. For the CDR3, the DNA is TGCGCCAGCAGCTTGGGGCCGGGAGAAATGAACACTGAAGCTTTCTTT.

The rearrangement uses TRBV6-6 and TRBJ2-7; a possible D gene is TRBD1 (6 bases). There are 13 residues in the CDR3. Trimming removed 4 bases from V and 5 bases from J, with 12 bases in between. Germline lookup yields CDR1 MNHNY and CDR2 SVGAGI (reference sequence). The CDR3 coding sequence is TGTGCCAGCAGTTTTACAGGGCCCCACGAGCAGTACTTC. It translates to CASSFTGPHEQYF.

The chain links TRBV6-5 to TRBJ1-5, with a tentative D call TRBD1 (5 bases). Trimming stripped 2 bases from V and 7 bases from J, with 12 bases between. The CDR3 is 14 residues long. Germline values: CDR1 MNHEY, CDR2 SVGAGI. This CDR3 is CASSYGGSGQPQHF. The CDR3 nucleotides read TGTGCCAGCAGTTACGGGGGGTCAGGGCAGCCCCAGCATTTT.

A few counts support this clone. The chain couples TRBV5-1 to TRBJ1-6; D unclear. Trimming pared 4 bases from V and 3 bases from J, leaving 8 bases between. CDR1 and CDR2 (germline): SGHRS, YFSETQ. This CDR3 has 14 residues. CDR3 sequence: CASSPRDYNSPLHF. In DNA, the CDR3 is TGCGCCAGCAGCCCTCGGGACTATAATTCACCCCTCCACTTT. Complete variable domain (other parts from reference TRBV5-1 and TRBJ1-6): KAGVTQTPRYLIKTRGQQVTLSCSPISGHRSVSWYQQTPGQGLQFLFEYFSETQRNKGNFPGRFSGRQFSNSRSEMNVSTLELGDSALYLCASSPRDYNSPLHFGNGTRLTVT.

To note about this clone: At one boundary the junction diverges from the germline segment, which might be a read error. V is TRBV29-1 and J is TRBJ1-2; 9 nucleotides align to TRBD1. The CDR3 consists of 12 residues. Per the germline V gene, CDR1 is SQVTM and CDR2 is ANQGSEA. CDR3 nucleotides: TGCAGCGTCGAAGGACAGGGGAATGGCTACACCTTC. Encoded protein: CSVEGQGNGYTF.

This chain uses TRBV2 with TRBJ2-3; 8 bases are a match to TRBD1. The junction had 5 bases not matched to a gene; V was cut back by 5 bases and J by 1 base. Germline-derived CDR1 and CDR2 are SNHLY and FYNNEI. The CDR3 runs 15 residues. CDR3 DNA sequence: TGTGCCAGCAGTTCTACAGGGGGTGGCACAGATACGCAGTATTTT. Translating gives CASSSTGGGTDTQYF.

V usage is TRBV5-4 and J usage is TRBJ1-5; 7 bases align to TRBD1. Germline values: CDR1 SGHNT, CDR2 YYREEE (reference sequence). The CDR3 totals 13 residues. Trimming at V came to 4 bases and at J to 4 bases, leaving 2 bases not matched to a gene. In DNA, the CDR3 is TGTGCCAGCAGCAAGGGACAGAATCAGCCCCAGCATTTT. Translated: CASSKGQNQPQHF.

The chain joins TRBV2 to TRBJ1-1, with 10 bases lining up with TRBD1. The trim removed 6 bases at V and 2 bases at J, leaving 6 bases unmatched. The CDR3 has 15 residues. Germline V gene lookup returns CDR1 SNHLY and CDR2 FYNNEI. CDR3 coding DNA: TGTGCCAGCAGGGGACAGGGGATTACCAACACTGAAGCTTTCTTT. Amino acid sequence: CASRGQGITNTEAFF.

V usage is TRBV15 and J usage is TRBJ2-3; no reliable D call. V was shortened by 5 bases and J by 0 bases, with 15 bases between the two germline ends. CDR3 size: 16 residues. Germline loops: CDR1 LNHNV, CDR2 YYDKDF (reference sequence). The CDR3 sequence: CATSLRLLESTDTQYF. As DNA, the CDR3 is TGTGCCACCAGCCTGCGACTGTTGGAAAGCACAGATACGCAGTATTTT.